This is a list of T cell receptor beta chains from one sample in a study of T cell responses to AZD1222 COVID-19 vaccine. Assay used: immunoSEQ multiplex PCR; TCRdb lists only in-frame clones, some missing. The sample contains 150,000 or so clones, 85% to 95% of which appear only once. The sequenced sample was peripheral blood, obtained 28 days after the second AZD1222 dose. All receptors derive from an adult who received the AZD1222 COVID-19 vaccine. The CDR3 runs from the conserved cysteine through the conserved F or W. D genes are given only for firm matches. The size field is filled for only some rows; it gives once, few, many or a size class.

v_gene	d_gene	j_gene	abundance	CDR3aa	CDR3nt
TRBV10-3	TRBD1	TRBJ1-6	few	CAISESRTGVNSPLHF	TGTGCCATCAGTGAGTCCAGGACAGGGGTGAATTCACCCCTCCACTTT
TRBV28	NA	TRBJ1-1	NA	CASSPSPQPGTEAFF	TGTGCCAGCAGTCCCTCGCCTCAACCGGGCACTGAAGCTTTCTTT
TRBV5-5	NA	TRBJ2-5	NA	CASSSGTETQYF	TGTGCCAGCAGCTCAGGGACGGAGACCCAGTACTTC
TRBV7-2	NA	TRBJ2-7	few	CASSLTYEQYF	TGTGCCAGCAGCTTAACCTACGAGCAGTACTTC
TRBV5-4	NA	TRBJ2-7	NA	CASSLEAGFSYEQYF	TGTGCCAGCAGCTTGGAGGCTGGGTTCTCCTACGAGCAGTACTTC
TRBV25-1	TRBD1	TRBJ2-5	NA	CASRGQGETQYF	TGTGCCAGCAGGGGACAGGGGGAGACCCAGTACTTC
TRBV29-1	NA	TRBJ2-5	NA	CSARDFHSRETQYF	TGCAGCGCCCGGGACTTCCACTCGAGAGAGACCCAGTACTTC
TRBV28	TRBD1	TRBJ1-4	NA	CASSLRQGVSIF	TGTGCCAGCAGTCTCCGACAGGGCGTTTCGATTTTT
TRBV7-6	TRBD2	TRBJ2-7	NA	CASSFRGLADLKSYEQYF	TGTGCCAGCAGCTTTAGGGGACTAGCGGATCTCAAGTCCTACGAGCAGTACTTC
TRBV5-1	NA	TRBJ1-5	NA	CASSPGPVDQPQHF	TGCGCCAGCAGCCCGGGGCCCGTCGATCAGCCCCAGCATTTT
TRBV28	TRBD1	TRBJ1-1	NA	CASRAPGGTEAFF	TGTGCCAGCAGAGCCCCAGGGGGGACTGAAGCTTTCTTT